This T cell receptor (beta chain) was recorded in a study of shared clonotypes between healthy human individuals. Study observations and caveats: The study drew on few donors, limiting represented genetic and exposure-history diversity. In a few donors, around 4.8% of naive CD4 clonotypes appeared in common.

At a deep level, the assay was run. Assay: immunoSEQ multiplex PCR; the TCRdb copy retains only in-frame clones and omits some. The repertoire holds roughly 2.5 million clones, with approximately 94% as singletons. CD4+ cells yielded CD45RA+ naive and CD45RA-negative memory subsets. About this clone: Antigen: not known.

This TCR was sampled from a young man in good health. The sample consisted of naive CD4+ T cells sorted from blood. Regarding subset: CD45RA+ positively selected.

CDR3 bases: TGTGCCAGCAGCCCCGGACAGGGGAGGACTAATGAAAAACTGTTTTTT. Amino acids: CASSPGQGRTNEKLFF. The chain carries TRBV7-9 and TRBJ1-4, with 9 bases lining up with TRBD1. Germline CDR1 reads SEHNR; CDR2 reads FQNEAQ (reference sequence). Germline trimming cut 5 bases from V and 2 bases from J; bases unmatched to any gene: 6. The CDR3 has 16 amino acids.